Listed below are T cell receptor beta chains from one sample, sequenced in a study of Ad26.COV2.S vaccination and SARS-CoV-2 variants. Here immunoSEQ multiplex PCR was the method, and the copy in TCRdb shows in-frame clones only, minus some. The sample includes 250,000 to 300,000 clones, 80% to 90% of them seen just once. This specimen consisted of peripheral blood, obtained in a trial of Ad26.COV2.S vaccine versus placebo. The receptors were sampled from a person between 18 and 65 years old who received the Ad26.COV2.S COVID-19 vaccine or a placebo. CDR3s leave out the opening cysteine and the closing phenylalanine or tryptophan.

J: TRBJ1-1
V: TRBV5-1
CDR3: ASSLEAGSTEAF

J: TRBJ2-1
V: TRBV24-1
CDR3: ATSGTGGYNEQF

J: TRBJ1-1
V: TRBV7-2
CDR3: ASSLVYRVGDTEAF

J: TRBJ2-7
V: TRBV7-9
CDR3: ASSLGTGSTYEQY

J: TRBJ2-3
V: TRBV11-2
CDR3: ASSLGLHTDTQY

J: TRBJ2-7
V: TRBV4-1
CDR3: ASSQVTGRATSNYEQY

J: TRBJ2-3
V: TRBV10-3
CDR3: AIRGTSGRGEADTQY

J: TRBJ1-2
V: TRBV29-1
CDR3: SVDLGRGDYGYT

J: TRBJ1-2
V: TRBV4-3
CDR3: ASSPGTGVGYGYT

J: TRBJ2-1
V: TRBV13
CDR3: ASSLAYNEQF

J: TRBJ2-5
V: TRBV3-1/TRBV3-2
CDR3: ASSQVWDRETQY

J: TRBJ2-7
V: TRBV6-1
CDR3: ASSEAFDRVKTYEQY